This TCR beta chain was observed in a study of blood T cell repertoires in COVID-19. Cohort assignment relied on participant-reported clinical history. Sequencing used immunoSEQ multiplex PCR; TCRdb keeps in-frame clones, though not all of them. The repertoire holds roughly 180,000 clones, with roughly four fifths as singletons. V lost 6 bases, J lost 2 bases, and 11 bases lay in between. Germline V gene data show CDR1 as MNHEY and CDR2 as SMNVEV (reference sequence). The CDR3 runs to 13 residues. This sequence originates from a man aged 50 or older who had recovered from COVID-19. Sequencing input: PBMCs or T cells enriched from blood (not recorded which). This chain links TRBV27 with TRBJ2-7; a weak D match, TRBD2 (5 bases). CDR3 sequence reads: CASSRGGPYEQYF. CDR3 sequence (DNA): TGTGCCAGCAGCCGTGGAGGACCCTACGAGCAGTACTTC.